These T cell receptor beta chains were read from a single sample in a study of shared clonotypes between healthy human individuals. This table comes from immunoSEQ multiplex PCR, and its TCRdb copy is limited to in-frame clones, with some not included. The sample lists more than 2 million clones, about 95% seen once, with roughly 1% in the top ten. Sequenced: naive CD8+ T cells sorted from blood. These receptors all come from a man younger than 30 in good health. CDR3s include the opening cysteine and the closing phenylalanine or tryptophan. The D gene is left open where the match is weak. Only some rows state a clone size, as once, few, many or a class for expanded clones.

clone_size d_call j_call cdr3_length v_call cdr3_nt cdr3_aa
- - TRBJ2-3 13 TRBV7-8 TGTGCCAGCAGCCCGCCTCTTGAGGATACGCAGTATTTT CASSPPLEDTQYF
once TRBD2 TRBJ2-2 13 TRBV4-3 TGCGCCAGCAGCCATACTAGCGACGGGGAGCTGTTTTTT CASSHTSDGELFF
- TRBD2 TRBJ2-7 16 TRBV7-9 TGTGCCAGCAGCTCGCCCGCAGGCGGGAGTTTCTACGAGCAGTACTTC CASSSPAGGSFYEQYF
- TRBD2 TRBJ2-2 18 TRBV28 TGTGCCAGCAGTCTTGGACTAGCGGGGGGGCCAAGCACCGGGGAGCTGTTTTTT CASSLGLAGGPSTGELFF
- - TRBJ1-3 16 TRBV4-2 TGTGCCAGCAGCCAAGACAGGGCGGACTCTGGAAACACCATATATTTT CASSQDRADSGNTIYF
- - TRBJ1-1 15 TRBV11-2 TGTGCCAGCAGCTATTGGTTAGACTCGAACACTGAAGCTTTCTTT CASSYWLDSNTEAFF
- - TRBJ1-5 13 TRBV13 TGTGCCAGCAGCGCTCGTGGGGAAGAGCCCCAGCATTTT CASSARGEEPQHF
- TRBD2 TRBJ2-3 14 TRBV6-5 TGTGCCAGCAGTTACGGGCGCGGGGGTGATACGCAGTATTTT CASSYGRGGDTQYF
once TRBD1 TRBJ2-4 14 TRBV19 TGTGCCACTCAACAGCTACCCAGGGGGAACATTCAGTACTTC CATQQLPRGNIQYF
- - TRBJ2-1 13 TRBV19 TGTGCCAGTAGTATTTCAGAGGGAGTTGTGCAGTTCTTC CASSISEGVVQFF
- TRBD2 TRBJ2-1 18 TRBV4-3 TGCGCCAGCAGCCAAGATGGGTCTAGCGGGGAATTCTACAATGAGCAGTTCTTC CASSQDGSSGEFYNEQFF
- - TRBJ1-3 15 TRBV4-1 TGCGCCAGCAGCCTCTTGGGGTCCTCTGGAAACACCATATATTTT CASSLLGSSGNTIYF
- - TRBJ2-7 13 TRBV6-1 TGTGCCAGCAGTGAAGCGCGGTGGTACGAGCAGTACTTC CASSEARWYEQYF
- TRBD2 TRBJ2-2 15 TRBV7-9 TGTGCCAGCAGCTTCACTAGCGTAAACACCGGGGAGCTGTTTTTT CASSFTSVNTGELFF
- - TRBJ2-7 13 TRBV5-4 TGTGCCAGCAGCCCCGGGGGCTCCTACGAGCAGTACTTC CASSPGGSYEQYF
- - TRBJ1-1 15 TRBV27 TGTGCCAGCAGCCTGGTTGGGGCAGGGAAAACTGAAGCTTTCTTT CASSLVGAGKTEAFF
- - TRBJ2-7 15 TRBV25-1 TGTGCCAGCAGTGAAGGCTGGGGTACAGACTACGAGCAGTACTTC CASSEGWGTDYEQYF
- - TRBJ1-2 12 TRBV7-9 TGTGCCAGCAGCTTAGATCCGAACGGCTACACCTTC CASSLDPNGYTF
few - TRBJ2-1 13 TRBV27 TGTGCCAGCAGTTTAGACAGTTACAATGAGCAGTTCTTC CASSLDSYNEQFF
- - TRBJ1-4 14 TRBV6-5 TGTGCCAGCAGAGACAGGACTTATAATGAAAAACTGTTTTTT CASRDRTYNEKLFF
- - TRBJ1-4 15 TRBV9 TGTGCCAGCAGCGTAGAGGGAGGGGTTGGTGAAAAACTGTTTTTT CASSVEGGVGEKLFF
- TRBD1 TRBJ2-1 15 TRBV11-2 TGTGCCAGCAGCTCCGTTGGACAGGGCTACAATGAGCAGTTCTTC CASSSVGQGYNEQFF
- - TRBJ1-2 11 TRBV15 TGTGCCACCAGCAGAGAGGATGGCTACACCTTC CATSREDGYTF
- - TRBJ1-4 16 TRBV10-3 TGTGCCATCAGTGAGTCGTTAGGTCAGTTTAATGAAAAACTGTTTTTT CAISESLGQFNEKLFF
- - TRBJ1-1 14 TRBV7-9 TGTGCCAGCAGCCCGACGACAGTTACAACTGAAGCTTTCTTT CASSPTTVTTEAFF